What follows are 13 T cell receptor beta chains derived from one specimen sequenced in a study of vaccination effects on CD4 cells after COVID-19. The antigens for these receptors are not known. Produced via immunoSEQ multiplex PCR; TCRdb's table is partial and in-frame only. The table records about 17,000 clones, around three quarters of them present only once. After expansion with viral peptide pools in the ViraFEST assay, antigen-specific CD4+ T cells were sequenced. Having been cultured for around ten days, the cells underwent CD4+ T cell isolation. Confirmation by PCR established that the person had SARS-CoV-2 infection between March and December 2020. Two-dose vaccination with either BNT162b2 or mRNA-1273 was given to the participants. The sample consisted of CD4+ T cells from PBMCs cultured with SARS-CoV-2 spike peptides, taken after COVID-19 vaccination. These receptors came from a human donor who had a prior SARS-CoV-2 infection.

The chain links TRBV7-9 to TRBJ2-3; 9 bases match TRBD2. Per the germline V gene, CDR1 is SEHNR and CDR2 is FQNEAQ (reference sequence). CDR3 length: 15 residues. The V gene end was trimmed by 1 base and the J gene end by 4 bases; junction bases not matched to a gene: 3. CDR3 sequence reads: CASSLDASGADTQYF. The CDR3 nucleotides are TGTGCCAGCAGCTTAGATGCTAGCGGGGCAGATACGCAGTATTTT.

This chain joins TRBV7-8 and TRBJ2-5; TRBD2 might be the D (6 bases). The CDR3 extends over 13 amino acids. Germline V gives CDR1 SGHVS, CDR2 FQNEAQ. V was pared by 5 bases and J by 5 bases, with 12 bases between. CDR3 bases: TGTGCCAGCAGCCGGAGGGACTCCGAGACCCAGTACTTC. Protein: CASSRRDSETQYF.

V gene TRBV6-6 combines with J gene TRBJ1-4; D remains unclear. The ends were cut back, 7 bases at V and 0 bases at J, with 12 bases in the middle. CDR1 and CDR2 from the germline V gene are MNHNY and SVGAGI (reference sequence). The CDR3 is made up of 15 amino acids. The CDR3: CASIELGATNEKLFF. In DNA, the CDR3 is TGTGCCAGCATCGAACTCGGAGCAACTAATGAAAAACTGTTTTTT.

This clone occurred once. This rearrangement joins TRBV3-1 (or the pseudogene TRBV3-2) to TRBJ1-5, with 8 bases identical to TRBD1. The CDR3 runs 15 residues. The germline V gene encodes CDR1 LGHDT and CDR2 YNNKEL (reference sequence). The J segment lost 5 bases and the V segment lost 3 bases, leaving 6 bases of the junction unmatched. Written as DNA, the CDR3 is TGTGCCAGCAGCCAGGGGGGACAGGCCTATCAGCCCCAGCATTTT. Residues: CASSQGGQAYQPQHF.

This chain joins TRBV5-1 and TRBJ1-1; perhaps TRBD1 as D (6 bases). The CDR3 has 14 amino acids. The V gene's germline CDR1 is SGHRS and CDR2 YFSETQ. Trimming took off 3 bases at V and 4 bases at J, with 13 bases between the two ends. DNA for the CDR3: TGCGCCAGCAGCTACGGGGGAGGGGGCACTGAAGCTTTCTTT. Translated, it gives CASSYGGGGTEAFF.

This clone was observed a few times. The V call is TRBV2, the J call TRBJ2-1, with 13 bases lining up with TRBD2. Germline V CDR1 and CDR2: SNHLY, FYNNEI. This CDR3 region has 15 residues. V lost 10 bases and J lost 3; bases outside the gene matches: 6. In DNA form, the CDR3 reads TGTGCCACCAGGACTAGCGGGAGAATCTACAATGAGCAGTTCTTC. It encodes CATRTSGRIYNEQFF.

V is TRBV11-2 and J is TRBJ1-4, with TRBD1 matching 8 bases. The CDR3 runs 15 residues. V lost 5 bases and J lost 6; bases outside the gene matches: 8. The germline V gene encodes CDR1 SGHAT and CDR2 FQNNGV. The CDR3 DNA reads TGTGCCAGCAGCCCCCAGACAGGGGTAGATGAAAAACTGTTTTTT. Residues: CASSPQTGVDEKLFF.

This chain uses TRBV6-5 with TRBJ1-1, with D perhaps matching TRBD1 (5 bases). Trimming stripped 2 bases from V and 2 bases from J, with 9 bases between. The CDR3 is 14 amino acids. Germline V gene data show CDR1 as MNHEY and CDR2 as SVGAGI. The CDR3 loop reads CASSYRQPNTEAFF. DNA of the CDR3: TGTGCCAGCAGTTACCGACAGCCCAACACTGAAGCTTTCTTT.

The chain recombines TRBV29-1 with TRBJ1-2; D remains unclear. CDR3 length: 13 amino acids. The germline CDR1 and CDR2 sequences are SQVTM and ANQGSEA. The germline V and J ends were trimmed by 3 bases and 4 bases, with 12 bases remaining between them. CDR3 residues: CSVDSTGGYGYTF. Here the CDR3 DNA reads TGCAGCGTTGATAGTACGGGAGGCTATGGCTACACCTTC.

This clone was counted only a few times. This chain uses TRBV20-1 with TRBJ1-3; unclear D gene. CDR1 and CDR2 (germline): DFQATT, SNEGSKA (reference sequence). The V and J ends lost 6 bases and 0 bases respectively, with 3 bases between them. This CDR3 contains 11 residues. CDR3 nucleotide sequence: TGCAGTGCGGACTCTGGAAACACCATATATTTT. Residues: CSADSGNTIYF.

CDR3 DNA sequence: TGCGCCAGCAGCCAAGGGTCTTCCGGAAAACTGTTTTTT. It specifies CASSQGSSGKLFF. The rearrangement links TRBV4-1 to TRBJ1-4, with D unclear. CDR1 and CDR2 from the germline V gene are MGHRA and YSYEKL. This CDR3 has 13 amino acids. V lost 1 base and J 10 bases, leaving 10 bases between the germline ends.

The table lists this clone with a few counts. The rearrangement uses TRBV20-1 and TRBJ1-3; D is uncertain. The CDR3 has 11 residues. Germline values: CDR1 DFQATT, CDR2 SNEGSKA (reference sequence). With 3 bases removed from V and 11 bases from J, the gap between germline ends came to 11 bases. DNA of the CDR3: TGCAGTGCTAGCGGGGTAGCCGCCATATATTTT. Translation: CSASGVAAIYF.

The rearrangement joins TRBV7-2 to TRBJ2-5; D gene ambiguous. Germline assignment: CDR1 SGHTA and CDR2 FQGNSA. The CDR3 spans 13 residues. Trimming stripped 1 base from V and 5 bases from J, with 8 bases between. The CDR3 DNA is TGTGCCAGCAGCTTAGACCCTCGGGAGACCCAGTACTTC. This encodes CASSLDPRETQYF.